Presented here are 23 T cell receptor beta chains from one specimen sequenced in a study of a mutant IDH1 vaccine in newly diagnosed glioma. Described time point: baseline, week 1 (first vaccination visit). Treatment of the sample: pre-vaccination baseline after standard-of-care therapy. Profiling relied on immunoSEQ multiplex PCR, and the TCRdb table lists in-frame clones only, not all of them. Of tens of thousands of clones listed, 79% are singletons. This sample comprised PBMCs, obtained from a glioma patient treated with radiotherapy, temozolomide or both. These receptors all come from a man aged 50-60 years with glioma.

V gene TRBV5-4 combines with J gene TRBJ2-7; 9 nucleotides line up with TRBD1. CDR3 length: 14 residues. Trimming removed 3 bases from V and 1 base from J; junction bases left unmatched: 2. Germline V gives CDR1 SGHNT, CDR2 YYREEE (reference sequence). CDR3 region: CASSWDRASYEQYF. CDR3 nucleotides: TGTGCCAGCAGCTGGGACAGGGCTTCCTACGAGCAGTACTTC.

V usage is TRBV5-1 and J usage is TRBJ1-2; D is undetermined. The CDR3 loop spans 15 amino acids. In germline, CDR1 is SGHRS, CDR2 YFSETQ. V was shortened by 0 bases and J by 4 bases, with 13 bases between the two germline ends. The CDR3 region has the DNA TGCGCCAGCAGCTTGGCCACCGAGGGTCCCTATGGCTACACCTTC. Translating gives CASSLATEGPYGYTF.

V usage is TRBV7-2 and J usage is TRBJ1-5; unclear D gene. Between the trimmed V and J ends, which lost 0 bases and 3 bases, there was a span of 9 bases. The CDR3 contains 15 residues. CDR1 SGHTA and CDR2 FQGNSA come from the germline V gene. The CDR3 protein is CASSLAPFNNQPQHF. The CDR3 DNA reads TGTGCCAGCAGCTTAGCCCCCTTTAACAATCAGCCCCAGCATTTT.

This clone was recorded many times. CDR3 in DNA: TGTGCCAGCAGCTTGATCCGTAAGAACACTGAAGCTTTCTTT. Protein: CASSLIRKNTEAFF. This rearrangement joins TRBV7-9 to TRBJ1-1; D not certain. Germline-derived CDR1 and CDR2 are SEHNR and FQNEAQ (reference sequence). The CDR3 is made up of 14 amino acids. The V end was cut by 3 bases, the J end by 1 base, with 9 bases between.

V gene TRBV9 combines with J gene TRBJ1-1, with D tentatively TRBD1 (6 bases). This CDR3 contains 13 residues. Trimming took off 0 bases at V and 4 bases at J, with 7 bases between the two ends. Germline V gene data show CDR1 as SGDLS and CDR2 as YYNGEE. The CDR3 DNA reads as TGTGCCAGCAGCGTAGTGACAGGCACTGAAGCTTTCTTT. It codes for CASSVVTGTEAFF.

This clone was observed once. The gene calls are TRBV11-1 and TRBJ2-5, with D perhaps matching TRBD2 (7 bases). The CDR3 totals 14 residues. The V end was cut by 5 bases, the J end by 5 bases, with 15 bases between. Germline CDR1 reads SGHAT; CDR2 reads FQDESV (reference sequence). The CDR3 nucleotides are TGTGCCAGCAGCCGACCGGGGGGCCGGGAGACCCAGTACTTC. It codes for CASSRPGGRETQYF.

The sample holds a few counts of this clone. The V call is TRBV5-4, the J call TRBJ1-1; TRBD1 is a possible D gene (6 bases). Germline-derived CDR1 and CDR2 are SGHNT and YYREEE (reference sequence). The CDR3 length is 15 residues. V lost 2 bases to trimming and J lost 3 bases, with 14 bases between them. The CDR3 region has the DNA TGTGCCAGCAGCTTACAGGGAAGGAGGCACACTGAAGCTTTCTTT. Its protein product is CASSLQGRRHTEAFF.

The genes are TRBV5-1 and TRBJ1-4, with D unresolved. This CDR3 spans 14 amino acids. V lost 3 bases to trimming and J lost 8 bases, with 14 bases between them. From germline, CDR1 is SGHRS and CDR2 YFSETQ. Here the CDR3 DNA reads TGCGCCAGCAGCTCAAAGGACGTTGGAGAAAAACTGTTTTTT. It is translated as CASSSKDVGEKLFF.

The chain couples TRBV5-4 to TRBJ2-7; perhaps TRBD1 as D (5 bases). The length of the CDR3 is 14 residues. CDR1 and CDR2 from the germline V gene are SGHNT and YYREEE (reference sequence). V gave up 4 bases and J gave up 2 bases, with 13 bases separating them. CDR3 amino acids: CASSVRVVPYEQYF. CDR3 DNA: TGTGCCAGCAGCGTCAGGGTTGTCCCCTACGAGCAGTACTTC.

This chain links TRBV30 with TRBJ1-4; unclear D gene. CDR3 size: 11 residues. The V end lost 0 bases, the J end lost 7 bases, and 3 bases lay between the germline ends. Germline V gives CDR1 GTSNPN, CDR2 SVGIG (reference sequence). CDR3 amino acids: CAWSVLEKLFF. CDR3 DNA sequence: TGTGCCTGGAGTGTACTTGAAAAACTGTTTTTT.

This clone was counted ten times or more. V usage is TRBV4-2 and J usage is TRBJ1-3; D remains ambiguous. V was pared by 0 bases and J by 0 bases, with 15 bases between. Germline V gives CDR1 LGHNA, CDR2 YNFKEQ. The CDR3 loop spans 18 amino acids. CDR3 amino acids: CASSQEGRLNLSGNTIYF. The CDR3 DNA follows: TGTGCCAGCAGCCAAGAAGGGAGACTCAACCTCTCTGGAAACACCATATATTTT.

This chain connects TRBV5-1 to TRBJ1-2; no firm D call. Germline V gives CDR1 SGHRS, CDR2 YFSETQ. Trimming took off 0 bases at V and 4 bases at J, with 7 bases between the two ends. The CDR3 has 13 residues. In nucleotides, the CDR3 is TGCGCCAGCAGCTTGGGGGAAAGCTATGGCTACACCTTC. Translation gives CASSLGESYGYTF.

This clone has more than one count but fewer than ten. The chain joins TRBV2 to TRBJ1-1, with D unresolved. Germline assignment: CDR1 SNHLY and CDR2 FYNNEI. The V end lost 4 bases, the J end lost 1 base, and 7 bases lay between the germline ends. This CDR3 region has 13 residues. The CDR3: CASSADGNTEAFF. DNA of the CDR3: TGTGCCAGCAGTGCGGACGGGAACACTGAAGCTTTCTTT. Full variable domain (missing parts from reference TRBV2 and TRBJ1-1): EPEVTQTPSHQVTQMGQEVILRCVPISNHLYFYWYRQILGQKVEFLVSFYNNEISEKSEIFDDQFSVERPDGSNFTLKIRSTKLEDSAMYFCASSADGNTEAFFGQGTRLTVV.

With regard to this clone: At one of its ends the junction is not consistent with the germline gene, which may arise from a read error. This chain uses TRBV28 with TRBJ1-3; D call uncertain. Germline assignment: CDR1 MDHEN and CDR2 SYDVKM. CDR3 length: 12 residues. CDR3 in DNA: TGTGCCAGCAAAGGGATTGGAACCACCATATATTTT. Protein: CASKGIGTTIYF.

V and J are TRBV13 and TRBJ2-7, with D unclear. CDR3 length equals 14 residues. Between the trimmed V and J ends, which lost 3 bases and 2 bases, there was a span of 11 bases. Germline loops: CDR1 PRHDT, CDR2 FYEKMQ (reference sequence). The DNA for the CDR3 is TGTGCCAGCAGCTTTGGCAGCGTTCCCTACGAGCAGTACTTC. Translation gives CASSFGSVPYEQYF.

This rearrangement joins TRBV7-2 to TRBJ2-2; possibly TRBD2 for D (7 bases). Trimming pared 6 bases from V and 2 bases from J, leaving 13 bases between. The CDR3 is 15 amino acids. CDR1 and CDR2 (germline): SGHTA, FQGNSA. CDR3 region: CASSGGGANTGELFF. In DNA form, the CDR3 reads TGTGCCAGCAGTGGTGGGGGGGCAAACACCGGGGAGCTGTTTTTT.

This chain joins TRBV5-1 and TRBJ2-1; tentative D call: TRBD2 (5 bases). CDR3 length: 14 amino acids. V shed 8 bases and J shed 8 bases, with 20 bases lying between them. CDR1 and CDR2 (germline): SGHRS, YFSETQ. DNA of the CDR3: TGCGCCAGTACGATCCGGGGTACTGACGATGAGCAGTTCTTC. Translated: CASTIRGTDDEQFF.

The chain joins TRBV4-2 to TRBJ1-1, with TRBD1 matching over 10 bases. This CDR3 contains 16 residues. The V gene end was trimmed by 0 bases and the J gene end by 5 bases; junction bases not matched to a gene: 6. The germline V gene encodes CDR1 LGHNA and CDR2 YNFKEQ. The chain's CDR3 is CASSQDWDRGGTEAFF. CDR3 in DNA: TGTGCCAGCAGCCAAGATTGGGACAGGGGCGGGACTGAAGCTTTCTTT.

The DNA for the CDR3 is TGCGCCAGCACAGGGGCCTACGAGCAGTACTTC. Translation gives CASTGAYEQYF. The rearrangement uses TRBV5-1 and TRBJ2-7; D possibly corresponds to TRBD1 (6 bases). The germline V gene encodes CDR1 SGHRS and CDR2 YFSETQ. The CDR3 has 11 amino acids. With 6 bases removed from V and 2 bases from J, the gap between germline ends came to 6 bases.

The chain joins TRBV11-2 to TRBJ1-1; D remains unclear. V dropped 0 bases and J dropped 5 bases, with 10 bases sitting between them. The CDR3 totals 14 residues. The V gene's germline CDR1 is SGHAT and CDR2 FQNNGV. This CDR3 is CASSLDPRGTEAFF. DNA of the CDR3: TGTGCCAGCAGCTTAGACCCTCGAGGGACTGAAGCTTTCTTT.

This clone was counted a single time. The CDR3 region has the DNA TGTGCCAGCAGCTTAGGGGCCACTTATAGCAATCAGCCCCAGCATTTT. It specifies CASSLGATYSNQPQHF. The genes are TRBV5-5 and TRBJ1-5; tentative D call: TRBD1 (5 bases). The germline gives CDR1 SGHKS, CDR2 YYEKEE (reference sequence). V shed 2 bases and J shed 0 bases, with 12 bases lying between them. This CDR3 is 16 amino acids long.

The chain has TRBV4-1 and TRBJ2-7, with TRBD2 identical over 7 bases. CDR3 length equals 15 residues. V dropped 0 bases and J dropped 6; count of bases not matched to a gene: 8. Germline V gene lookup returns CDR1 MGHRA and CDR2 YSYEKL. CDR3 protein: CASSQEGTMSGEQYF. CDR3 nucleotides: TGCGCCAGCAGCCAAGAGGGGACTATGTCTGGCGAGCAGTACTTC.

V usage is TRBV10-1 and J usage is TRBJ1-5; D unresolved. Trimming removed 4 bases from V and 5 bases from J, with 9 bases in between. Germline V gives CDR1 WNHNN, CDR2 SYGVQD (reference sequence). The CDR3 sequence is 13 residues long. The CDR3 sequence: CASSVTSDQPQHF. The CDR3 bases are TGCGCCAGCAGTGTCACTTCGGATCAGCCCCAGCATTTT.